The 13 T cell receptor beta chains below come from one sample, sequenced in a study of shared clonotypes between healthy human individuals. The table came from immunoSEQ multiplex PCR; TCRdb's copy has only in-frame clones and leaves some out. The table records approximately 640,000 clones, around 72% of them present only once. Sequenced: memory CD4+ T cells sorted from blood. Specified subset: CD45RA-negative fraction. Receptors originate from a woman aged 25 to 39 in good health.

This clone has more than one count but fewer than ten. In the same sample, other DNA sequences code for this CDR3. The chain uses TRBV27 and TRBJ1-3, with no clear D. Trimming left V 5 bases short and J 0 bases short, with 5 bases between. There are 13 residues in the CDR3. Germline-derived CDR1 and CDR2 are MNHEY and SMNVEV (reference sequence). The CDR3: CASSLNSGNTIYF. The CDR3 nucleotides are TGTGCCAGCAGTCTTAACTCTGGAAACACCATATATTTT.

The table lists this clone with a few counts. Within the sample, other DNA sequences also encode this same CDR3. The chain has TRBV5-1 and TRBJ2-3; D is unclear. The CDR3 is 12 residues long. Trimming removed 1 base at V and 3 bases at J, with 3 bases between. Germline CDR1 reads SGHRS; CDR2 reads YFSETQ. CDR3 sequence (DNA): TGCGCCAGCAGCTTGAGTACAGATACGCAGTATTTT. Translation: CASSLSTDTQYF.

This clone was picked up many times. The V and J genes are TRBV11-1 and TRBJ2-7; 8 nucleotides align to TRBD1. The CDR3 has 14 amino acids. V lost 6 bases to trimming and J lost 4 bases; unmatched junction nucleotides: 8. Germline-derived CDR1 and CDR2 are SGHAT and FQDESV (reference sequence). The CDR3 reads CASRSGQGRYEQYF. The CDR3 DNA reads TGTGCCAGCAGGAGCGGACAGGGCCGGTACGAGCAGTACTTC.

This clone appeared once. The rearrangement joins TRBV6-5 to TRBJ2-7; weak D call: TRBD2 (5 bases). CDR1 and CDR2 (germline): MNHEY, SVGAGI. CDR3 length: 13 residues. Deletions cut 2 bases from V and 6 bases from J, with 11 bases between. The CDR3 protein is CASSYTPSGEQYF. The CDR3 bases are TGTGCCAGCAGTTACACCCCCAGCGGCGAGCAGTACTTC.

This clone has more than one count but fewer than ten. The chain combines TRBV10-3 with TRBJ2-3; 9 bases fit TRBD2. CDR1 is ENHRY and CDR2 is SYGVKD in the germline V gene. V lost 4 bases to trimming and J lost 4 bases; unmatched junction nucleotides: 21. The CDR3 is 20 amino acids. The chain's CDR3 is CAISAPVGGGRAPTSDTQYF. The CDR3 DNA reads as TGTGCCATCAGTGCCCCCGTCGGGGGCGGGAGGGCCCCCACCTCAGATACGCAGTATTTT.

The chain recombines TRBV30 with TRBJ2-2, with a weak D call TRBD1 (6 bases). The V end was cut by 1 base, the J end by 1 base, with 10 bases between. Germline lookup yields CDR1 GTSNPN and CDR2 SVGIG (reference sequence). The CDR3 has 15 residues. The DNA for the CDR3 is TGTGCCTGGAGTGCAGGCAGGGGGAACACCGGGGAGCTGTTTTTT. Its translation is CAWSAGRGNTGELFF.

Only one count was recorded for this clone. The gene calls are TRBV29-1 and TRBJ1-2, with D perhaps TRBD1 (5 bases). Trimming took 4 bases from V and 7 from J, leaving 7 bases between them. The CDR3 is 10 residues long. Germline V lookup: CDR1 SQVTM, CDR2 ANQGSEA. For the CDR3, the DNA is TGCAGCGTTGGGGACGGTGGCTACACCTTC. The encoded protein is CSVGDGGYTF.

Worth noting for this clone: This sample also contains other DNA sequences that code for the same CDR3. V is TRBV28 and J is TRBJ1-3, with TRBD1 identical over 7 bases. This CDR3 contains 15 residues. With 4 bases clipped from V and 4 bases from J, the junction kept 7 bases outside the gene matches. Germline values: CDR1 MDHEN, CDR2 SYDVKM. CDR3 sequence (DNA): TGTGCCAGCAGTTCGGGGCAGGGGGACGGAAACACCATATATTTT. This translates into CASSSGQGDGNTIYF.

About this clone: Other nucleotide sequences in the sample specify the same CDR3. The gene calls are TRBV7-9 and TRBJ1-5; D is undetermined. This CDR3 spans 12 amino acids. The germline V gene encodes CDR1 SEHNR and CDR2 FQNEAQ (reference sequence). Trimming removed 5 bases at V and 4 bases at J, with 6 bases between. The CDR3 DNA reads TGTGCCAGCAGCCGGGGAAATCAGCCCCAGCATTTT. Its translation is CASSRGNQPQHF.

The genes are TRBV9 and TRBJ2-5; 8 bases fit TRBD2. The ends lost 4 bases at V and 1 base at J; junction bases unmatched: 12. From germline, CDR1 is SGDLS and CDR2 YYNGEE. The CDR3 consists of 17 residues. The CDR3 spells CASSTLAGGGLQETQYF. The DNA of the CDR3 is TGTGCCAGCAGCACCCTAGCGGGCGGGGGCCTCCAAGAGACCCAGTACTTC.

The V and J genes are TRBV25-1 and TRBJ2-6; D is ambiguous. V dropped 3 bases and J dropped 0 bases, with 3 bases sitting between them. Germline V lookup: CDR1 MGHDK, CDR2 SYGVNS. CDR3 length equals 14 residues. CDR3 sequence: CASSDSSGANVLTF. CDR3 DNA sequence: TGTGCCAGCAGTGATAGCTCTGGGGCCAACGTCCTGACTTTC.

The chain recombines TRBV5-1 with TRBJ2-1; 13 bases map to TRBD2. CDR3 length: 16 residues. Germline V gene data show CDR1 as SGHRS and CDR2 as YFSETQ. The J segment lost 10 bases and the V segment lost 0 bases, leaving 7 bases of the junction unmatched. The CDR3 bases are TGCGCCAGCAGCTTGGGGACTAGCGGGAGTATTCGCGAGCAGTTCTTC. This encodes CASSLGTSGSIREQFF.

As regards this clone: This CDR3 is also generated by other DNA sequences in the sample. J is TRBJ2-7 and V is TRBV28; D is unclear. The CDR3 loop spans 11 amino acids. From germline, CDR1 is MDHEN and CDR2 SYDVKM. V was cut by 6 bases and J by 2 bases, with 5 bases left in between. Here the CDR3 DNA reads TGTGCCAGCAGCAGTCCCTACGAGCAGTACTTC. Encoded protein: CASSSPYEQYF.